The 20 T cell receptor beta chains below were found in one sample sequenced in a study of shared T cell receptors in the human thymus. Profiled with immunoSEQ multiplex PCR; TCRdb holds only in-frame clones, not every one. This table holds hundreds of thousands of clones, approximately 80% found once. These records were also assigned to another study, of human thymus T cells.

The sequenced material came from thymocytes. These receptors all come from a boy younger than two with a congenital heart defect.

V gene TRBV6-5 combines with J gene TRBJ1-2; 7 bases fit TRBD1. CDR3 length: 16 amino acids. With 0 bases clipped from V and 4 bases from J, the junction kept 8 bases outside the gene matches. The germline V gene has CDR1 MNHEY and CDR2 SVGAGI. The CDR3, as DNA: TGTGCCAGCAGTTACTCGAAACCCCGGGACAGCTATGGCTACACCTTC. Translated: CASSYSKPRDSYGYTF.

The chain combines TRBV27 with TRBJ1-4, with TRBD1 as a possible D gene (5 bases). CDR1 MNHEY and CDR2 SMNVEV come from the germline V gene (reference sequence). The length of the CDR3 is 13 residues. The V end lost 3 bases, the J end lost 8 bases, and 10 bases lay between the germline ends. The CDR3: CASSFSGGEKLFF. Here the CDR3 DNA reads TGTGCCAGCAGTTTCTCGGGGGGGGAAAAACTGTTTTTT. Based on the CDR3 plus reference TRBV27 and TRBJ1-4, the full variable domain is EAQVTQNPRYLITVTGKKLTVTCSQNMNHEYMSWYRQDPGLGLRQIYYSMNVEVTDKGDVPEGYKVSRKEKRNFPLILESPSPNQTSLYFCASSFSGGEKLFFGSGTQLSVL.

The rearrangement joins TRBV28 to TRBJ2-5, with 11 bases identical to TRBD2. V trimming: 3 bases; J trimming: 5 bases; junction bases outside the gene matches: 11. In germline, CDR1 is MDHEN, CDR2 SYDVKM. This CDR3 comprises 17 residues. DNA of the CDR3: TGTGCCAGCAGTTTCTTTCTAGCGGGAGGCCCGCTGGAGACCCAGTACTTC. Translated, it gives CASSFFLAGGPLETQYF.

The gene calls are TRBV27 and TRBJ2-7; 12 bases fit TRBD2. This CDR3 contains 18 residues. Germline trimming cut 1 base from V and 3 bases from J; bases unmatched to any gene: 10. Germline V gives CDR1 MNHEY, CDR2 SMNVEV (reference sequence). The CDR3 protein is CASSLLTPGTSGCYEQYF. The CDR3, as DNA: TGTGCCAGCAGTTTATTAACCCCGGGGACTAGCGGGTGCTACGAGCAGTACTTC.

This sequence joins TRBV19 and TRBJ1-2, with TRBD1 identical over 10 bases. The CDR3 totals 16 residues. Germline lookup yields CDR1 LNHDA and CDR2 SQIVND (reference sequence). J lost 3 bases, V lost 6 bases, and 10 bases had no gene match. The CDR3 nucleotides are TGTGCCAGTAGCCCGAGGACAGGGGGGAACTACTATGGCTACACCTTC. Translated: CASSPRTGGNYYGYTF.

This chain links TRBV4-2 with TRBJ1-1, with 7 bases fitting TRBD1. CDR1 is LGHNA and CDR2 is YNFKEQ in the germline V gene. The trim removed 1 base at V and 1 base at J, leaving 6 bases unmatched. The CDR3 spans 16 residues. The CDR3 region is CASSQGSGTANTEAFF. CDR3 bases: TGTGCCAGCAGCCAAGGCTCCGGGACAGCGAACACTGAAGCTTTCTTT.

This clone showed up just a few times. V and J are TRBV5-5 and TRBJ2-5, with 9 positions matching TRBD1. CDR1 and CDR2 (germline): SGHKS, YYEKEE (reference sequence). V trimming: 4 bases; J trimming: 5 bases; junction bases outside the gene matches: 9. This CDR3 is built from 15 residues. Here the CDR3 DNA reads TGTGCCAGCAGCCTGCCGGGACAGGGACGGGAGACCCAGTACTTC. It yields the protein CASSLPGQGRETQYF.

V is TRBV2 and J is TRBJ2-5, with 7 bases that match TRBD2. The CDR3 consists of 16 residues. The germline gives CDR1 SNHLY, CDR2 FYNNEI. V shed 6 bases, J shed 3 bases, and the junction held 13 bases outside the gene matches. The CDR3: CASRAQGGLAEETQYF. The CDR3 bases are TGTGCCAGCAGGGCCCAGGGTGGGCTAGCGGAAGAGACCCAGTACTTC.

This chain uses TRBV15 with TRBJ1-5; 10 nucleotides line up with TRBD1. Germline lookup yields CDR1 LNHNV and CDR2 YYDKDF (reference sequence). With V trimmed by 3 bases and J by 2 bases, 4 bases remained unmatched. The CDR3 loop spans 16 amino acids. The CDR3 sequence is CATSSRDRGGNQPQHF. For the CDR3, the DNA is TGTGCCACCAGCAGCCGGGACAGGGGCGGCAATCAGCCCCAGCATTTT.

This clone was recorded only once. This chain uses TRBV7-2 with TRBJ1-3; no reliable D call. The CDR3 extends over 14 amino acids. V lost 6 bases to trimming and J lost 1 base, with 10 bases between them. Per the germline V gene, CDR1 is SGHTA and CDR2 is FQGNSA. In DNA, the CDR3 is TGTGCCAGCAGGCCCAGTCTTTCTGGAAACACCATATATTTT. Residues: CASRPSLSGNTIYF.

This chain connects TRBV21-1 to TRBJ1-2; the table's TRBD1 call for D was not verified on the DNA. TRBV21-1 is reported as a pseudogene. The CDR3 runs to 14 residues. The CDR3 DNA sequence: TGTGCCAGCAGCAAAGGAGGACAGTACTATGGCTACACCTTC. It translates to CASSKGGQYYGYTF.

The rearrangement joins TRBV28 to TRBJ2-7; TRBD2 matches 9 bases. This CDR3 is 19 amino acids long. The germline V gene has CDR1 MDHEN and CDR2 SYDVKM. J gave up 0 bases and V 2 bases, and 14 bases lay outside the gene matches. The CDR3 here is CASSLQSGVREGTSYEQYF. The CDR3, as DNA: TGTGCCAGCAGTTTACAGTCAGGGGTGCGGGAGGGGACCTCCTACGAGCAGTACTTC.

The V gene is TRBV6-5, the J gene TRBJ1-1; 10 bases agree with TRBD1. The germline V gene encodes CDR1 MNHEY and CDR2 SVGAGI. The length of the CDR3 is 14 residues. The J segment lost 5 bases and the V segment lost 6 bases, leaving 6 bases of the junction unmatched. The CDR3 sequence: CASSQGQGRTEAFF. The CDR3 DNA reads TGTGCCAGCAGCCAGGGACAGGGGAGGACTGAAGCTTTCTTT.

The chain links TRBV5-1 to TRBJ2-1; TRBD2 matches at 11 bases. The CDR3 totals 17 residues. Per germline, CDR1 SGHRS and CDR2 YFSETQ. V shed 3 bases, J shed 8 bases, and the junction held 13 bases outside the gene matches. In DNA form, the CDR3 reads TGCGCCAGCAGCTCGTTTCTAGCGGGAGGCGGGGGCGATGAGCAGTTCTTC. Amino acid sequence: CASSSFLAGGGGDEQFF.

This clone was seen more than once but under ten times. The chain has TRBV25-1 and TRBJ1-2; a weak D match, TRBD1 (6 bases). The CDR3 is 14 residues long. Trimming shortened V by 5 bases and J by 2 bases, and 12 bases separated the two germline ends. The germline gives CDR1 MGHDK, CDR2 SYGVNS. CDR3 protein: CASSPRGINYGYTF. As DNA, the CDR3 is TGTGCCAGCAGTCCGAGGGGGATCAACTATGGCTACACCTTC.

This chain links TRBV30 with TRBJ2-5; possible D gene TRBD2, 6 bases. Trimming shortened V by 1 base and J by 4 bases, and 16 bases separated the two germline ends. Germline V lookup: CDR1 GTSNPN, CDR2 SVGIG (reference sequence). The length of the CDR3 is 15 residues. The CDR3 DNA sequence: TGTGCCTGGAGTGGATGTGGGGGAGGTCGAGAGACCCAGTACTTC. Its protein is CAWSGCGGGRETQYF.

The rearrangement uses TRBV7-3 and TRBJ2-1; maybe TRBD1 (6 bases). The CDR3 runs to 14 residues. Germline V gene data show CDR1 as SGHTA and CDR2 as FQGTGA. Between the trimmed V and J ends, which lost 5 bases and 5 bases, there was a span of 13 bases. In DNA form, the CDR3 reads TGTGCCAGCAGCCTCCGAGGGGGAAACAATGAGCAGTTCTTC. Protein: CASSLRGGNNEQFF.

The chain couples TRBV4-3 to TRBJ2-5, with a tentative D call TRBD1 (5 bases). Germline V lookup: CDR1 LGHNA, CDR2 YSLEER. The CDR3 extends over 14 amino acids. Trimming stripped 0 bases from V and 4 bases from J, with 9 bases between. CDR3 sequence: CASSQDEGVETQYF. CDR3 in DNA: TGCGCCAGCAGCCAAGATGAAGGGGTAGAGACCCAGTACTTC.

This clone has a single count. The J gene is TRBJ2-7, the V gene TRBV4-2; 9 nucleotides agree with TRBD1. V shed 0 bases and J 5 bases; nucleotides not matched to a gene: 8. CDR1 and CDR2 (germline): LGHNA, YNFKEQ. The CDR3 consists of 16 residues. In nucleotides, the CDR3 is TGTGCCAGCAGCCAAGAAGCCGGGACAGGGTATCACGAGCAGTACTTC. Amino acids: CASSQEAGTGYHEQYF.

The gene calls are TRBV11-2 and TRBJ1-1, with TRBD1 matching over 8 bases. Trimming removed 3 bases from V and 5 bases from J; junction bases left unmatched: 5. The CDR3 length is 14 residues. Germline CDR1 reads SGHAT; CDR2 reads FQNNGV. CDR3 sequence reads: CASSFTGGETEAFF. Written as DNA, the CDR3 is TGTGCCAGCAGCTTTACAGGGGGTGAGACTGAAGCTTTCTTT.